This T cell receptor (beta chain) comes out of a study of long-term antiretroviral therapy in people with HIV. The run of the v3.0 immunoSEQ assay was at survey level. Data came from immunoSEQ multiplex PCR; TCRdb stores just in-frame clones and leaves some out. The table includes tens of thousands of clones, approximately 82% detected once. As regards this clone: The antigen is not known.

Study results and caveats: Among HIV repertoires, CDR3 length ranges were narrower than those of controls. Adherence to ART, viral resistance and therapy changes lacked any data.

Specimen: unsorted PBMCs, collected 0.5 years after starting antiretroviral therapy. This TCR was sampled from a man younger than 35 with HIV.

Here the CDR3 DNA reads TGTGCCACCCGGACTAGCGGGACCTACGAGCAGTACTTC. Translated, it gives CATRTSGTYEQYF. This sequence joins TRBV6-5 and TRBJ2-7; 12 bases match TRBD2. Trimming cost V 10 bases and J 2 bases; bases outside gene matches: 3. The CDR3 is made up of 13 amino acids. Per germline, CDR1 MNHEY and CDR2 SVGAGI.